This TCR beta chain was profiled in a study of metastatic and nonmetastatic thyroid tumors. This clone appeared many times. The antigen remains undetermined. Other DNA sequences of this sample code for an identical CDR3. TCRdb reassembled clones from the PCR reads with MiXCR. The top ten clones hold over 9% of a sample with 43,000 or so clones, about 4% of them seen once. Broader study findings: As reported, TCR beta diversity in blood and tumor was significantly higher in malignant thyroid tumors than in benign nodules.

Until they underwent thyroid surgery, no patient had received any treatment. Germline-derived CDR1 and CDR2 are LNHDA and SQIVND (reference sequence). There are 15 residues in the CDR3. V lost 7 bases, J lost 3 bases, and 17 bases lay in between. This chain uses TRBV19 with TRBJ2-3, with D tentatively TRBD2 (6 bases). This sequence originates from a female donor with papillary thyroid cancer or a benign thyroid nodule (not recorded which). Some clones in this sample may be carry-over from other donors' samples. The specimen sequenced was blood. This CDR3 reads CASKTSGPGTDTQYF. The CDR3 nucleotides are TGTGCCAGTAAGACCAGCGGGCCGGGGACAGATACGCAGTATTTT.